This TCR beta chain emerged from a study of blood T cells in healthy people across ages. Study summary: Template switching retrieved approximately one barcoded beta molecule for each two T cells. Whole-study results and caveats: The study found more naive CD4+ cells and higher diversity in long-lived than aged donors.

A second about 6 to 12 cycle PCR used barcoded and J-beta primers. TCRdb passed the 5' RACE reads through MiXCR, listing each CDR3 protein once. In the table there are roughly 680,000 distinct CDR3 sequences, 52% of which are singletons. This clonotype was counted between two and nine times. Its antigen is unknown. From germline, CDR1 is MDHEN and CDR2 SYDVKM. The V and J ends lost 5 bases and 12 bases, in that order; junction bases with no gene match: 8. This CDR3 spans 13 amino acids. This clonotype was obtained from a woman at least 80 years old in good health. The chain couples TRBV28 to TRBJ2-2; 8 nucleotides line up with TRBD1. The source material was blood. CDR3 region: CASSTPTGAKLFF. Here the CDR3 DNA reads TGTGCCAGCAGTACCCCGACAGGGGCTAAGCTGTTTTTT.